Included here is one T cell receptor (beta chain) sequence, with context. These data originate in a study of low-dose radiotherapy and immunotherapy resistance in tumors. Study details: Every two weeks, one day ahead of radiation and immunotherapy, cyclophosphamide 200 mg/m2 was given (intravenously). Daily intake of oral aspirin 300 mg by patients lasted four cycles and began on cycle 1 day 1.

Time point denoted: after trial treatment. The treatment: LDRT plus nivolumab, ipilimumab, low-dose cyclophosphamide and aspirin (RACIN trial). Nivolumab, ipilimumab, aspirin, low-dose cyclophosphamide and low-dose radiotherapy were all administered to the donors. Patients qualified if they had advanced solid tumors that lacked tumor-infiltrating lymphocytes. From germline, CDR1 is DFQATT and CDR2 SNEGSKA (reference sequence). This CDR3 has 13 amino acids. Trimming removed 6 bases from V and 7 bases from J, with 18 bases in between. Priming of first-strand cDNA relied on TRAV- and TRBV-specific primers (covering alpha and beta chains). It was with a constant-region primer and a V-primer adapter that TCRs were amplified over around 18 PCR cycles. TCRdb reprocessed the reads with MiXCR, giving one entry per CDR3 protein. This table holds about 58,000 distinct CDR3 sequences, around a quarter found once.

The gene calls are TRBV20-1 and TRBJ2-5; D perhaps matches TRBD1 (6 bases). This clonotype was sampled from a male donor with prostate cancer. Sequenced here: PBMCs, sampled after low-dose radiotherapy plus immunotherapy. Here the CDR3 reads CSAMTGGIRTQYF. Written as DNA, the CDR3 is TGCAGTGCCATGACAGGTGGAATTCGGACCCAGTACTTC.